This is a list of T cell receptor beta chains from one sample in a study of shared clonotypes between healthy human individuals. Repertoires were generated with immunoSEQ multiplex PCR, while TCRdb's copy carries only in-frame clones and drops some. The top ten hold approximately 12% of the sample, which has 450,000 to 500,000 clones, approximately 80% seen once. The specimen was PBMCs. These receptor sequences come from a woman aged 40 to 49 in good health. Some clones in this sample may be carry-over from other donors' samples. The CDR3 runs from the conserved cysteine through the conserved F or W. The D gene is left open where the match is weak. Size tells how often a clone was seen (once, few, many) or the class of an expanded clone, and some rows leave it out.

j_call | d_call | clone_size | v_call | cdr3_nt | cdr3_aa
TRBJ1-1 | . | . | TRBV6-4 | TGTGCCAGCAGGGAACAGGGAGGGGACACTGAAGCTTTCTTT | CASREQGGDTEAFF
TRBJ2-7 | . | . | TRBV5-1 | TGCGCCAGCAGCAAAGCCCCGGAGAGCTCCTACGAGCAGTACTTC | CASSKAPESSYEQYF
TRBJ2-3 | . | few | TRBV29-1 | TGCAGCGTTGAAGATCTCGGGATAGGGTCAGATACGCAGTATTTT | CSVEDLGIGSDTQYF
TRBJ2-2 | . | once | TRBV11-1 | TGTGCCAGCAGCTTAGTCCCCACGACGAAACGGAACACCGGGGAGCTGTTTTTT | CASSLVPTTKRNTGELFF
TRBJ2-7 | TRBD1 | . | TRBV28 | TGTGCCAGCAGGACAGGGATTCGCGAGCAGTACTTC | CASRTGIREQYF
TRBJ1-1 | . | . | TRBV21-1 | TGTGCCAGCAGCAAGGGAAGGGGGGCTTTCTTT | CASSKGRGAFF
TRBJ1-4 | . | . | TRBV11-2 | TGTGCCAGCAGCCCCCGGTCGGGAGAAAAACTGTTTTTT | CASSPRSGEKLFF
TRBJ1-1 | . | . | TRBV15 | TGTGCCACCAGGGGGAACACTGAAGCTTTCTTT | CATRGNTEAFF
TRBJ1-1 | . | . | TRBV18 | TGTGCCAGCTCACCAAGGGGCGCGGGCACTGAAGCTTTCTTT | CASSPRGAGTEAFF
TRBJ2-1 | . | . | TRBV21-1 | TGTGCCAGCAGCAAAGAGAGGGGGTCACTAGCGGGAGAAGATGAGCAGTTCTTC | CASSKERGSLAGEDEQFF
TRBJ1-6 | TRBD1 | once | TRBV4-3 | TGCGCCAGCAGGGGGACAGGGGCAGACAATAATTCACCCCTCCACTTT | CASRGTGADNNSPLHF